The source of this T cell receptor beta chain is a study of glioma-infiltrating T cells after dendritic cell vaccination. Study-level background: Three intradermal dendritic cell vaccine injections were given every two weeks.

For this clone: Its antigen remains unidentified.

Study-wide results and limits: Patients with more pretreatment TILs had longer time to progression and survival.

Here immunoSEQ multiplex PCR was the method, and the copy in TCRdb shows in-frame clones only, minus some. There are tens of thousands of clones in the sample; about nine tenths occur only once, and approximately 14% lies in the top ten. The J segment lost 10 bases and the V segment lost 5 bases, leaving 8 bases of the junction unmatched. This CDR3 has 15 residues. Germline values: CDR1 MNHEY, CDR2 SMNVEV (reference sequence). Selection required adequate fresh-frozen tumor tissue plus more than two years' survival data. No glioblastoma patient carried an isocitrate dehydrogenase mutation. This chain connects TRBV27 to TRBJ2-1; TRBD2 agrees at 13 bases. The clonotype comes from a human donor with glioblastoma. The input for sequencing was blood, taken before dendritic cell vaccination. In DNA form, the CDR3 reads TGTGCCAGCAGTCCAGGACTAGCGGGGGCCAAAGAGCAGTTCTTC. Its translation is CASSPGLAGAKEQFF.